Presented here are 3 T cell receptor beta chains from one specimen sequenced in a study of shared clonotypes between healthy human individuals. Naive CD8 cells lacked CD45RO and underwent positive selection for CCR7, leaving out terminally differentiated effector memory CD45RA+ cells. TCRdb keeps only in-frame clones here, not all; method: immunoSEQ multiplex PCR. The sample consists of 1.5 million to 2.5 million clones, just under 95% of them appearing once. The sequenced material came from naive CD8+ T cells sorted from blood. These receptors were taken from a man in his late teens or twenties in good health.

The rearrangement joins TRBV10-2 to TRBJ2-1, with 9 positions matching TRBD2. Trimming cost V 8 bases and J 9 bases; bases outside gene matches: 20. The CDR3 has 17 amino acids. The germline gives CDR1 WSHSY, CDR2 SAAADI. As DNA, the CDR3 is TGCGCCAGCGGGGATCGACTAGCGGTCATCATGGGGGGTGAGCAGTTCTTC. It yields the protein CASGDRLAVIMGGEQFF.

J is TRBJ2-7 and V is TRBV27; tentative D call: TRBD2 (5 bases). Germline V CDR1 and CDR2: MNHEY, SMNVEV (reference sequence). Trimming took 10 bases from V and 5 from J, leaving 15 bases between them. This CDR3 is 12 amino acids long. CDR3 in amino acids: CATATGSNEQYF. The CDR3 DNA is TGTGCCACCGCTACGGGGTCCAACGAGCAGTACTTC.

The chain has TRBV2 and TRBJ2-3, with TRBD2 identical over 15 bases. Germline values: CDR1 SNHLY, CDR2 FYNNEI. The CDR3 consists of 16 residues. After removal of 3 bases from V and 6 bases from J, the junction contained 4 bases not matched to a gene. CDR3: CASSEGLAGGADTQYF. The CDR3 DNA sequence: TGTGCCAGCAGTGAGGGACTAGCGGGGGGTGCTGATACGCAGTATTTT.